What follows describes a single T cell receptor (beta chain). The data were obtained in a study of blood T cell repertoires in COVID-19. About the study: Samples taken during acute and convalescent COVID-19 were collected in the United States, Italy and Spain.

Here immunoSEQ multiplex PCR was the method, and the copy in TCRdb shows in-frame clones only, minus some. The data hold about 180,000 clones, with over 80% observed a single time. This CDR3 has 14 residues. Germline values: CDR1 LNHDA, CDR2 SQIVND (reference sequence). The germline V and J ends were trimmed by 3 bases and 2 bases, with 8 bases remaining between them. The genes are TRBV19 and TRBJ1-5; D gene uncertain. Sequencing used peripheral blood. The TCR was taken from a woman aged 65 to 85 with acute or convalescent COVID-19. The CDR3 is CASSMREGNQPQHF. CDR3 DNA: TGTGCCAGTAGTATGCGAGAAGGCAATCAGCCCCAGCATTTT.